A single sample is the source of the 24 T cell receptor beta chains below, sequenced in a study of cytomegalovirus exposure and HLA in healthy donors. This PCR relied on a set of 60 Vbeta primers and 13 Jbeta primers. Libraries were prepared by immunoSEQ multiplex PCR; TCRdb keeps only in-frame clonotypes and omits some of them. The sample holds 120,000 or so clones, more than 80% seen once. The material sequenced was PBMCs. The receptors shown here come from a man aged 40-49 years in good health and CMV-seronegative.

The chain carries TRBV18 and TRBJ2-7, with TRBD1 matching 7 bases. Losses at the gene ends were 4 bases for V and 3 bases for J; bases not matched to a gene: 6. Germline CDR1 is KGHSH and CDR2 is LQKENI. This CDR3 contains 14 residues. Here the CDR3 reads CASSRRDSGYEQYF. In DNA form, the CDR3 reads TGTGCCAGCTCACGCCGGGACAGTGGCTACGAGCAGTACTTC.

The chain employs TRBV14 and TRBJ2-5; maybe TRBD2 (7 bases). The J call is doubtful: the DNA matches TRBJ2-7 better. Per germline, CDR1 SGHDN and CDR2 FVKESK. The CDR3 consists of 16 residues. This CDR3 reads CASSQRGGDNSYEQYF. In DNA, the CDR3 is TGTGCCAGCAGCCAGAGGGGGGGAGACAACTCCTACGAGCAGTACTTC.

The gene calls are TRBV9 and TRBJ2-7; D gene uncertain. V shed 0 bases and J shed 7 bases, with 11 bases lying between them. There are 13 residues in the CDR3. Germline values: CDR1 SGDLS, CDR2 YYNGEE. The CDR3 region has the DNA TGTGCCAGCAGCGTAGGTGGCAGGTCGGAGCAGTACTTC. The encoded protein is CASSVGGRSEQYF.

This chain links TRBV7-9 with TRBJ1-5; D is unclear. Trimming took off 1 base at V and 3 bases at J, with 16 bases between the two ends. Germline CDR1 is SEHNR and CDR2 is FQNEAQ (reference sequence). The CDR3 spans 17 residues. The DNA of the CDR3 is TGTGCCAGCAGCTTAGGGGGATTGGGAGGAGACAATCAGCCCCAGCATTTT. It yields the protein CASSLGGLGGDNQPQHF.

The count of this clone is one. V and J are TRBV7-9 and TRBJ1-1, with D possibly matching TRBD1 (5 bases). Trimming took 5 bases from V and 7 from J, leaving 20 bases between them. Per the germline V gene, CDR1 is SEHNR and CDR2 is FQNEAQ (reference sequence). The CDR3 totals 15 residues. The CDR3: CASSNFVRGKIEAFF. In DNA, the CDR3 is TGTGCCAGCAGCAACTTTGTTCGGGGGAAAATTGAAGCTTTCTTT. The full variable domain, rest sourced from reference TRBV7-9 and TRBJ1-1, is DTGVSQNPRHKITKRGQNVTFRCDPISEHNRLYWYRQTLGQGPEFLTYFQNEAQLEKSRLLSDRFSAERPKGSFSTLEIQRTEQGDSAMYLCASSNFVRGKIEAFFGQGTRLTVV.

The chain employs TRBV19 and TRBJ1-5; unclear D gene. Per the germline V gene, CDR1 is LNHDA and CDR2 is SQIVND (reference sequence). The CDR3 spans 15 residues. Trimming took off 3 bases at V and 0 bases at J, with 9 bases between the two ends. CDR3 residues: CASSILGSSNQPQHF. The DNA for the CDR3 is TGTGCCAGTAGTATCCTGGGCTCTAGCAATCAGCCCCAGCATTTT.

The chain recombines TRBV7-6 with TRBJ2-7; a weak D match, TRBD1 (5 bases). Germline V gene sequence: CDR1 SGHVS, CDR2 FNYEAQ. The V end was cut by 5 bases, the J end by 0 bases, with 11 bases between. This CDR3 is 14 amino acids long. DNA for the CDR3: TGTGCCAGCAGCCTGACAGTGAACTCCTACGAGCAGTACTTC. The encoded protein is CASSLTVNSYEQYF.

As DNA, the CDR3 is TGTGCCAGCAGCCTAGGACAGGGAAACACCATATATTTT. Translated: CASSLGQGNTIYF. V and J are TRBV25-1 and TRBJ1-3; D is possibly TRBD1 (6 bases). Germline values: CDR1 MGHDK, CDR2 SYGVNS. CDR3 length: 13 residues. Deletions cut 6 bases from V and 4 bases from J, with 10 bases between.

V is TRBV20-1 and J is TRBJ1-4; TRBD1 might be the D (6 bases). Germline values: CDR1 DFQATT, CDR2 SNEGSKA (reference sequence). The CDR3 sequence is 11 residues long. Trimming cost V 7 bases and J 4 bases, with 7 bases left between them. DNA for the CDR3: TGCAGTGGACAGGTTAATGAAAAACTGTTTTTT. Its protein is CSGQVNEKLFF.

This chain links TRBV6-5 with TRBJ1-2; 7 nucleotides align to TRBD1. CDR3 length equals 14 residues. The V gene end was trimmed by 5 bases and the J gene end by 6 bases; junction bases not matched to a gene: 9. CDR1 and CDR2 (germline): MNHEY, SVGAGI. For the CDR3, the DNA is TGTGCCAGCAGTCGACAGGGTCAAGTCGATGGCTACACCTTC. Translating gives CASSRQGQVDGYTF.

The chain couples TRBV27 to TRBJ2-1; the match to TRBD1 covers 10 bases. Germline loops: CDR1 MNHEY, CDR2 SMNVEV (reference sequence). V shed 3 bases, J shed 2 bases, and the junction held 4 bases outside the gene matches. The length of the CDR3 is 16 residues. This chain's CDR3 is CASSFRQGATYNEQFF. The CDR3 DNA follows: TGTGCCAGCAGTTTCCGACAGGGGGCTACCTACAATGAGCAGTTCTTC.

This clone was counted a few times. CDR3 protein: CASGGQAALGYTF. The CDR3 DNA reads TGTGCCAGCGGGGGACAGGCGGCCCTTGGCTACACCTTC. The rearrangement joins TRBV6-1 to TRBJ1-2; the match to TRBD1 covers 8 bases. This CDR3 is built from 13 residues. The germline V gene has CDR1 MNHNS and CDR2 SASEGT. The junction had 9 bases not matched to a gene; V was cut back by 8 bases and J by 7 bases.

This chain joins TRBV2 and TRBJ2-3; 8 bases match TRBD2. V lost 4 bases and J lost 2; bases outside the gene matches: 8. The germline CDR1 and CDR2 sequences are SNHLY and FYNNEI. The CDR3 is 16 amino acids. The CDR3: CASSARGGRSTDTQYF. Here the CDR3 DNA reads TGTGCCAGCAGTGCCCGCGGGGGGAGATCCACAGATACGCAGTATTTT.

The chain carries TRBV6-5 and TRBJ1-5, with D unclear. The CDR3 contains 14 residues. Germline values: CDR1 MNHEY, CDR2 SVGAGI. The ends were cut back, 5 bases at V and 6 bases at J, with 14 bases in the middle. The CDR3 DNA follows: TGTGCCAGCAGTCAATTCCAGGCGGGTCAGCCCCAGCATTTT. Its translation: CASSQFQAGQPQHF.

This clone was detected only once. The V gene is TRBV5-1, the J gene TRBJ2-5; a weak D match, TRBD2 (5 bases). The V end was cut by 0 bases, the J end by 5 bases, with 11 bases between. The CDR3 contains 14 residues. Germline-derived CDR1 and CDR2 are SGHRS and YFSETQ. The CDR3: CASSLAPRRETQYF. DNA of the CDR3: TGCGCCAGCAGCTTGGCTCCCAGGAGGGAGACCCAGTACTTC.

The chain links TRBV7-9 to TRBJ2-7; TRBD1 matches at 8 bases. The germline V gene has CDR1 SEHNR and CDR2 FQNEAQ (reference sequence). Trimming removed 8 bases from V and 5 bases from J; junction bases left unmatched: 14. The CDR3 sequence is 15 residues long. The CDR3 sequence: CASRADRVGSDEQYF. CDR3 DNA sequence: TGTGCCAGCCGCGCGGACAGGGTGGGTAGTGACGAGCAGTACTTC.

Here the CDR3 DNA reads TGTGCCAGTAGTACCCTCGACAGGGTTCAAGAGACCCAGTACTTC. Its protein product is CASSTLDRVQETQYF. The chain couples TRBV19 to TRBJ2-5; 7 bases are shared with TRBD1. CDR1 is LNHDA and CDR2 is SQIVND in the germline V gene (reference sequence). This CDR3 region has 15 residues. The J segment lost 2 bases and the V segment lost 4 bases, leaving 7 bases of the junction unmatched. The full variable domain, with the rest looked up from reference TRBV19 and TRBJ2-5, is DGGITQSPKYLFRKEGQNVTLSCEQNLNHDAMYWYRQDPGQGLRLIYYSQIVNDFQKGDIAEGYSVSREKKESFPLTVTSAQKNPTAFYLCASSTLDRVQETQYFGPGTRLLVL.

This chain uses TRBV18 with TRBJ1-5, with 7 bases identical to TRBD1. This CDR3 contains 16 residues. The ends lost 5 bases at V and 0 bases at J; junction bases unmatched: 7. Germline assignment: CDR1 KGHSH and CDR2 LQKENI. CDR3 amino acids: CASSDWTGGSNQPQHF. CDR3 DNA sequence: TGTGCCAGCTCAGACTGGACAGGAGGTAGCAATCAGCCCCAGCATTTT.

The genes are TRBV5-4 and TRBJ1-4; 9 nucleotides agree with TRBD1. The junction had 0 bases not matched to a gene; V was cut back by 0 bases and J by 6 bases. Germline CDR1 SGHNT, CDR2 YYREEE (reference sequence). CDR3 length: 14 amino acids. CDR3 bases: TGTGCCAGCAGCTTGGGGACAGGGGATGAAAAACTGTTTTTT. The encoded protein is CASSLGTGDEKLFF.

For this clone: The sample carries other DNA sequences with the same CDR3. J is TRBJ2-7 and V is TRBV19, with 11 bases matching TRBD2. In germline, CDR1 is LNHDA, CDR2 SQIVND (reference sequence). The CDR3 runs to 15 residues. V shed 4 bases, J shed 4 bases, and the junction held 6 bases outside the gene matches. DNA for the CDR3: TGTGCCAGTAGTAGAACTAGCGGGAGTTCGTACGAGCAGTACTTC. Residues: CASSRTSGSSYEQYF.

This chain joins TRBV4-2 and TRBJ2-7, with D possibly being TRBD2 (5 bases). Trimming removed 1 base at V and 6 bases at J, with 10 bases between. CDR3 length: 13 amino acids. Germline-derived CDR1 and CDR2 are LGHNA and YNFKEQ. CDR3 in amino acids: CASSQGGYSEQYF. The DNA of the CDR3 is TGTGCCAGCAGCCAAGGAGGGTACTCCGAGCAGTACTTC.

The CDR3 loop reads CAWSSGTGAWNSPLHF. The CDR3, as DNA: TGTGCCTGGAGTTCCGGGACAGGGGCCTGGAACTCACCCCTCCACTTT. The chain recombines TRBV30 with TRBJ1-6; 10 bases line up with TRBD1. Germline V gene lookup returns CDR1 GTSNPN and CDR2 SVGIG (reference sequence). J gave up 10 bases and V 2 bases, and 11 bases lay outside the gene matches. The CDR3 consists of 16 residues.

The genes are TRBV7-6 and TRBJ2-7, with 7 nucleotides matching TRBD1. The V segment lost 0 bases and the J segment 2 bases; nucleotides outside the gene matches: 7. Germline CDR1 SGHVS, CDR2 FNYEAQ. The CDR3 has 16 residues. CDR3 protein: CASSLASGGSTYEQYF. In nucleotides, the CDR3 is TGTGCCAGCAGCTTAGCCTCAGGGGGATCCACCTACGAGCAGTACTTC.

The CDR3 DNA reads TGTGCCAGCAGGTCTCTTATCACCGATCAGGAGGGGACTGAAGCTTTCTTT. It is translated as CASRSLITDQEGTEAFF. V is TRBV6-4 and J is TRBJ1-1; weak D call: TRBD1 (5 bases). V was cut by 6 bases and J by 5 bases, with 25 bases left in between. Per the germline V gene, CDR1 is MRHNA and CDR2 is SNTAGT. This CDR3 spans 17 amino acids.